The present TCR beta chain was sequenced within a study of CD8 T cells in Susac syndrome. The CDR3 sequence is 12 residues long. CDR1 and CDR2 (germline): MNHNY, SVGAGI (reference sequence). Trimming took 7 bases from V and 8 from J, leaving 11 bases between them. Reverse transcription of roughly 0.45 to 1 ug RNA used random hexamers. The authors amplified TCR beta CDR3 across 54 Vbeta and 13 Jbeta using immunoSEQ multiplex PCR. TCRdb processed the immunoSEQ multiplex PCR reads anew with MiXCR; each CDR3 protein has one entry. Of approximately 190,000 distinct CDR3 sequences in the sample, more than 90% were seen once. From blood CD8+ and CD4+ T cells, TCR beta sequences were generated. In the multiple sclerosis control group, patients were treatment-naive and had stable or active relapsing-remitting disease. The CD8+ and CD4+ T cells were negatively isolated, with the TEMRA cells enriched by FACS.

Material: CD4+ T cells from PBMCs. The TCR originated in a human donor with multiple sclerosis. This chain joins TRBV6-6 and TRBJ1-4; D remains unclear. The CDR3 nucleotides are TGTGCCAGCATGGTGGGCCGCGAAAAACTGTTTTTT. This sequence encodes CASMVGREKLFF.